This passage covers 9 T cell receptor beta chains from one sample sequenced in a study of blood T cell repertoires in COVID-19 (TCRdb year 2020). The library came from the immunoSEQ multiplex PCR assay. Imported from immuneACCESS, the table was reduced by TCRdb to in-frame sequences with V and J called. These copies leave out some clones; in studies compared against another copy, an unresolved V gene accounts for under half, and the cause of the remainder is not known. The sample profile shows about 220,000 clones; more than 65% of them were found once. The ten largest clones capture about 3.6% of the sample. Sequencing was carried out using peripheral blood. These TCRs come from a woman of 80 years or more with acute or convalescent COVID-19.

This clone has more than one count but fewer than ten. V and J are TRBV28 and TRBJ1-1; tentatively, D is TRBD1 (5 bases). This CDR3 has 14 amino acids. The V and J ends lost 2 bases and 1 base respectively, with 8 bases between them. From germline, CDR1 is MDHEN and CDR2 SYDVKM. The CDR3 DNA is TGTGCCAGCAGTTTACAGGGAACGAACACTGAAGCTTTCTTT. Translated, it gives CASSLQGTNTEAFF.

This clone was seen only once. The chain combines TRBV11-2 with TRBJ1-1, with 8 bases aligning to TRBD1. Germline V gene lookup returns CDR1 SGHAT and CDR2 FQNNGV. V lost 5 bases to trimming and J lost 1 base; unmatched junction nucleotides: 9. There are 16 residues in the CDR3. In nucleotides, the CDR3 is TGTGCCAGCAGCCGACTGCCGGGGACAGGGAACACTGAAGCTTTCTTT. Residues: CASSRLPGTGNTEAFF.

CDR3 nucleotides: TGCGCCAGCAGCCGAGGAGAACTACAGGGACGCTACCAGCCCCAGCATTTT. Its translation: CASSRGELQGRYQPQHF. The chain links TRBV4-1 to TRBJ1-5, with a tentative D call TRBD1 (6 bases). This CDR3 spans 17 amino acids. Trimming pared 4 bases from V and 7 bases from J, leaving 23 bases between. The germline CDR1 and CDR2 sequences are MGHRA and YSYEKL.

The chain combines TRBV7-2 with TRBJ2-7; 7 bases align to TRBD1. V shed 2 bases and J 2 bases; nucleotides not matched to a gene: 3. The CDR3 is 14 residues long. Germline V CDR1 and CDR2: SGHTA, FQGNSA. Written as DNA, the CDR3 is TGTGCCAGCAGCTTACCAGGGGGACCCTACGAGCAGTACTTC. Protein: CASSLPGGPYEQYF.

This clone was observed a handful of times. The chain links TRBV6-6 to TRBJ2-7; TRBD1 aligns across 8 bases. V was clipped by 3 bases and J by 5 bases; unmatched bases: 9. Per the germline V gene, CDR1 is MNHNY and CDR2 is SVGAGI (reference sequence). The CDR3 totals 15 residues. The CDR3 reads CASSYGQGAHHEQYF. The CDR3 DNA follows: TGTGCCAGCAGTTATGGCCAGGGGGCCCATCACGAGCAGTACTTC.

The chain employs TRBV4-2 and TRBJ2-2; maybe TRBD1 (6 bases). The CDR3 is made up of 14 amino acids. Germline V gene lookup returns CDR1 LGHNA and CDR2 YNFKEQ. V was cut by 4 bases and J by 7 bases, with 13 bases left in between. This CDR3 is CASSPQDSFGELFF. CDR3 nucleotide sequence: TGTGCCAGCAGCCCTCAGGACAGTTTCGGGGAGCTGTTTTTT.

This rearrangement joins TRBV27 to TRBJ1-1, with no clear D. V was trimmed by 3 bases and J by 1 base, leaving 9 bases between them. There are 14 residues in the CDR3. The V gene's germline CDR1 is MNHEY and CDR2 SMNVEV (reference sequence). DNA of the CDR3: TGTGCCAGCAGTTTCGACCGGGGGAACACTGAAGCTTTCTTT. Residues: CASSFDRGNTEAFF.

The J gene is TRBJ1-1, the V gene TRBV6-5, with D perhaps TRBD1 (6 bases). Germline V gene lookup returns CDR1 MNHEY and CDR2 SVGAGI. V was trimmed by 7 bases and J by 1 base, leaving 13 bases between them. The CDR3 has 14 amino acids. CDR3 DNA sequence: TGTGCCAGCAACCACATAGGGGGGAACACTGAAGCTTTCTTT. Translation gives CASNHIGGNTEAFF.

V usage is TRBV15 and J usage is TRBJ2-2; 7 bases fit TRBD1. Germline CDR1 and CDR2: LNHNV and YYDKDF (reference sequence). V lost 1 base to trimming and J lost 7 bases; unmatched junction nucleotides: 0. The CDR3 covers 13 residues. CDR3 nucleotide sequence: TGTGCCACCAGCAGAGGACAGGGCGGGGAGCTGTTTTTT. Translation: CATSRGQGGELFF. Full variable domain (missing parts from reference TRBV15 and TRBJ2-2): DAMVIQNPRYQVTQFGKPVTLSCSQTLNHNVMYWYQQKSSQAPKLLFHYYDKDFNNEADTPDNFQSRRPNTSFCFLDIRSPGLGDTAMYLCATSRGQGGELFFGEGSRLTVL.